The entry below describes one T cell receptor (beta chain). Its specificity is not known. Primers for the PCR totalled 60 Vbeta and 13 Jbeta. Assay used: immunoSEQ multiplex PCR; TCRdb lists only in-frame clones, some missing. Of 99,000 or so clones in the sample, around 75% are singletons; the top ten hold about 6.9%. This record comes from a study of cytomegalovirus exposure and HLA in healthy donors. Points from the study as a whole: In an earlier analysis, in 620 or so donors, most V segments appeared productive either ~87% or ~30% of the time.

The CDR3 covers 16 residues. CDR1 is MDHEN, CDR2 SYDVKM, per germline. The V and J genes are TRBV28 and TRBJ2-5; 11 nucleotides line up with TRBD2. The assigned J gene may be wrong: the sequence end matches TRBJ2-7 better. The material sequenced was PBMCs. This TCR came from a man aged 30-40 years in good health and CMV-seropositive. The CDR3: CASSLNPSGGTYEQYF. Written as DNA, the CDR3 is TGTGCCAGCAGTTTAAATCCTAGCGGGGGGACCTACGAGCAGTACTTC.